This TCR beta chain was identified during a study of shared clonotypes between healthy human individuals. Study details: A donor's plate count was three for CD4 naive and three for CD4 memory; CD8 naive had two and CD8 memory one.

The trim removed 6 bases at V and 6 bases at J, leaving 8 bases unmatched. This CDR3 comprises 15 residues. Germline values: CDR1 MDHEN, CDR2 SYDVKM. The sorted-subset replicate PCRs were given 200 ng DNA, which is approximately 30,000 T cell genomes. Sequencing was performed with immunoSEQ multiplex PCR; in TCRdb, only in-frame clones are kept and a portion is missing. The table records over a million clones, 78% of them present only once. Study-wide results and limits: Represented diversity (both genetic and exposure-history) was limited by the small number of donors.

On this clone itself: Its antigen is still unknown.

CD45RA+ naive and CD45RA-negative memory subsets were separated from CD4+ cells. Sequencing was carried out using memory CD4+ T cells from PBMCs. Noted subset: CD45RA-negative fraction. The source is a man between 18 and 35 years old in good health. Some clones in this sample may be carry-over from other donors' samples. The chain uses TRBV28 and TRBJ1-5; 10 bases match TRBD1. The CDR3 DNA sequence: TGTGCCAGCAGCAGAGACGGACAGGGGGGTCAGCCCCAGCATTTT. As protein: CASSRDGQGGQPQHF.